Below, 23 T cell receptor beta chains from the same sample are listed, as sequenced in a study of T cells in Graves' hyperthyroidism and ophthalmopathy. RNA transcripts yielded amplified TCR beta CDR3 regions. The TCR CDR3 was amplified in a first-round RT-PCR using the HTBI primer set. TCRdb reanalysed the multiplex PCR reads using MiXCR and keeps one entry per CDR3 protein. Here the sample spans about 570,000 distinct CDR3 sequences, around 46% being singletons. Sequenced input: peripheral blood or thyroid tissue (not recorded which). These receptors came from an adult woman with Graves' disease, either hyperthyroidism or ophthalmopathy (not recorded which).

In nucleotides, the CDR3 is TGTGCCAGCCGAGGGACTGTGGCTGAAGCTTTCTTT. Translated, it gives CASRGTVAEAFF. The chain links TRBV25-1 to TRBJ1-1; perhaps TRBD1 as D (5 bases). Trimming took off 8 bases at V and 6 bases at J, with 13 bases between the two ends. The germline gives CDR1 MGHDK, CDR2 SYGVNS. The CDR3 spans 12 residues.

Many counts were recorded for this clonotype. The chain joins TRBV12-3 or TRBV12-4 to TRBJ2-7; 10 bases fit TRBD2. The CDR3 runs to 15 residues. Trimming cost V 2 bases and J 3 bases; bases outside gene matches: 4. CDR3 protein: CASSLQRTSGYEQYF. CDR3 bases: TGTGCCAGCAGTTTACAGAGGACTAGCGGCTACGAGCAGTACTTC.

The chain employs TRBV7-9 and TRBJ1-6; 9 bases line up with TRBD1. The germline gives CDR1 SEHNR, CDR2 FQNEAQ (reference sequence). The V and J ends lost 6 bases and 10 bases, in that order; junction bases with no gene match: 10. This CDR3 is 15 amino acids long. The CDR3 loop is CASRPGDRDQSPLHF. The CDR3 bases are TGTGCCAGCAGACCAGGGGACAGGGACCAATCACCCCTCCACTTT.

This CDR3 reads CASSPTGELYEQYF. The CDR3 DNA reads TGTGCCAGCAGCCCCACGGGGGAGCTCTACGAGCAGTACTTC. This chain links TRBV4-2 with TRBJ2-7, with D maybe TRBD2 (6 bases). V was cut by 4 bases and J by 3 bases, with 13 bases left in between. This CDR3 comprises 14 residues. Germline V CDR1 and CDR2: LGHNA, YNFKEQ.

Ten or more counts support this clonotype. This chain joins TRBV7-9 and TRBJ1-2, with D possibly being TRBD1 (6 bases). Germline values: CDR1 SEHNR, CDR2 FQNEAQ (reference sequence). The V gene lost 4 bases and the J gene lost 3 bases, with 9 bases spanning the gap. This CDR3 comprises 13 residues. For the CDR3, the DNA is TGTGCCAGCAGCTCAGGACAGTACTATGGCTACACCTTC. It specifies CASSSGQYYGYTF.

This clonotype appeared once. A much bigger clone sits one base away, suggesting this may be a read error. V usage is TRBV3-1 and J usage is TRBJ1-4; possible D gene TRBD1, 5 bases. Germline V CDR1 and CDR2: LGHDT, YNNKEL (reference sequence). Trimming left V 9 bases short and J 10 bases short, with 18 bases between. This CDR3 has 13 amino acids. The CDR3 region has the DNA TGTGCCAGGGGCTCTGCGGGGACGGGAAAACTGTTTTTT. It specifies CARGSAGTGKLFF.

The CDR3 is CASSSGGLWETQYF. In nucleotides, the CDR3 is TGTGCCAGCAGCTCAGGGGGCCTTTGGGAGACCCAGTACTTC. The chain has TRBV7-7 and TRBJ2-5, with TRBD1 identical over 8 bases. CDR1 and CDR2 from the germline V gene are SSHAT and FNYEAQ (reference sequence). The trim removed 4 bases at V and 5 bases at J, leaving 6 bases unmatched. The CDR3 totals 14 residues.

This clonotype has at least ten counts. The V and J genes are TRBV5-5 and TRBJ1-5; D unresolved. From germline, CDR1 is SGHKS and CDR2 YYEKEE (reference sequence). The CDR3 runs to 17 residues. The ends were cut back, 1 base at V and 0 bases at J, with 14 bases in the middle. Written as DNA, the CDR3 is TGTGCCAGCAGCTTGCGTCCCGGGCAGAATAGCAATCAGCCCCAGCATTTT. It yields the protein CASSLRPGQNSNQPQHF.

With regard to this clonotype: A much larger clone lies a single base off, so this may be a read error. The chain employs TRBV20-1 and TRBJ2-7, with D tentatively TRBD2 (6 bases). Per the germline V gene, CDR1 is DFQATT and CDR2 is SNEGSKA (reference sequence). The CDR3 spans 12 residues. CDR3 loop: CSASGSFYEQCF. DNA of the CDR3: TGCAGTGCTAGCGGGAGTTTCTACGAGCAGTGCTTC.

This clonotype has only a few counts. The CDR3 here is CATGDTTNTGELFF. Here the CDR3 DNA reads TGTGCCACCGGGGACACCACGAACACCGGGGAGCTGTTTTTT. V gene TRBV10-3 combines with J gene TRBJ2-2, with a possible D match to TRBD1 (6 bases). V lost 10 bases and J 0 bases, leaving 12 bases between the germline ends. From germline, CDR1 is ENHRY and CDR2 SYGVKD. The CDR3 runs to 14 residues.

The chain is built from TRBV24-1 and TRBJ2-7; 10 bases map to TRBD1. Germline V gene sequence: CDR1 KGHDR, CDR2 SFDVKD. CDR3 length: 12 residues. J lost 3 bases, V lost 9 bases, and 1 base had no gene match. The CDR3: CATGTGDYEQYF. In nucleotides, the CDR3 is TGTGCCACCGGGACAGGGGACTACGAGCAGTACTTC.

Notes on this clonotype: Germline is not matched at one junction end, which may reflect a read error. This sequence joins TRBV7-6 and TRBJ1-5; 7 bases agree with TRBD1. This CDR3 spans 19 amino acids. Germline V lookup: CDR1 SGHVS, CDR2 FNYEAQ. DNA of the CDR3: TGTGCCAGCAGCTTAGCGGCAGGGGGAGGCCTATATGGCAATCAGCCCCGGCACTTT. Its translation: CASSLAAGGGLYGNQPRHF. The variable domain in full, completed from reference TRBV7-6 and TRBJ1-5, reads GAGVSQSPRYKVTKRGQDVALRCDPISGHVSLYWYRQALGQGPEFLTYFNYEAQQDKSGLPNDRFSAERPEGSISTLTIQRTEQRDSAMYRCASSLAAGGGLYGNQPRHFGDGTRLSIL.

Many counts were recorded for this clonotype. This chain joins TRBV27 and TRBJ1-4, with D possibly matching TRBD1 (6 bases). The V gene lost 8 bases and the J gene lost 7 bases, with 14 bases spanning the gap. Germline V CDR1 and CDR2: MNHEY, SMNVEV (reference sequence). The CDR3 length is 13 residues. This chain's CDR3 is CASAAGEGEKLFF. In nucleotides, the CDR3 is TGTGCCAGCGCGGCAGGGGAGGGTGAAAAACTGTTTTTT. The full variable domain, completed using reference TRBV27 and TRBJ1-4, is EAQVTQNPRYLITVTGKKLTVTCSQNMNHEYMSWYRQDPGLGLRQIYYSMNVEVTDKGDVPEGYKVSRKEKRNFPLILESPSPNQTSLYFCASAAGEGEKLFFGSGTQLSVL.

In the case of this clonotype: The CDR3 does not end in the conserved phenylalanine or tryptophan, so this is likely a read error. No DNA is shown, since the ends of the CDR3 on it are uncertain; the CDR3 is the one TCRdb lists. V and J are TRBV13 and TRBJ1-6. Counting both end residues, the CDR3 totals 9 amino acids. Germline V gene data show CDR1 as PRHDT and CDR2 as FYEKMQ (reference sequence). The CDR3 region is CASSLGEGK.

This clonotype came up many times. The genes are TRBV7-2 and TRBJ1-1; possible D gene TRBD1, 6 bases. CDR1 and CDR2 (germline): SGHTA, FQGNSA. The V gene lost 2 bases and the J gene lost 2 bases, with 12 bases spanning the gap. The CDR3 spans 15 residues. Here the CDR3 reads CASSLRGGGNTEAFF. CDR3 nucleotide sequence: TGTGCCAGCAGCTTAAGGGGGGGGGGAAACACTGAAGCTTTCTTT.

In its sample, this clonotype was seen many times. The chain couples TRBV5-1 to TRBJ2-5; 11 bases map to TRBD1. Germline assignment: CDR1 SGHRS and CDR2 YFSETQ. The J segment lost 5 bases and the V segment lost 2 bases, leaving 2 bases of the junction unmatched. This CDR3 is built from 14 residues. CDR3 in amino acids: CASSFGTGGETQYF. The CDR3 DNA sequence: TGCGCCAGCAGCTTTGGGACAGGGGGTGAGACCCAGTACTTC.

Note on this clonotype: Mismatch with germline at one junction end may stem from a read error. The chain links TRBV10-3 to TRBJ1-1, with 8 bases identical to TRBD1. The germline V gene encodes CDR1 ENHRY and CDR2 SYGVKD. The CDR3 covers 15 residues. CDR3 DNA sequence: TGTACCATCAGCCAACCGGGACAGGCGAACACTGAAGCTTTCTTT. Residues: CTISQPGQANTEAFF.

The CDR3 DNA follows: TGTGCCATCAGTAGCTCGTGGGGGCGCGTGAACACTGAAGCTTTCTTT. Its protein is CAISSSWGRVNTEAFF. J is TRBJ1-1 and V is TRBV10-3, with D possibly matching TRBD1 (6 bases). Germline V CDR1 and CDR2: ENHRY, SYGVKD. The CDR3 runs 16 residues. Trimming left V 5 bases short and J 0 bases short, with 16 bases between.

This chain joins TRBV19 and TRBJ1-5; D uncertain. Trimming cost V 3 bases and J 6 bases, with 15 bases left between them. CDR3 length equals 15 residues. Germline CDR1 reads LNHDA; CDR2 reads SQIVND (reference sequence). The CDR3 nucleotides are TGTGCCAGTAGTATGGGTCCAGGAGACCCTCAGCCCCAGCATTTT. The encoded protein is CASSMGPGDPQPQHF.

For this clonotype: A read error may explain this, as a much larger clone is one base away. V is TRBV2 and J is TRBJ2-7, with TRBD2 identical over 13 bases. Per germline, CDR1 SNHLY and CDR2 FYNNEI. The CDR3 sequence is 19 residues long. The CDR3 bases are TGCGCCAGCAGCCAAGTGGGACTAGCGGGACTTCGCAACTACAATGAGCAGTACTTC. It is translated as CASSQVGLAGLRNYNEQYF.

The sample holds many counts of this clonotype. The rearrangement joins TRBV18 to TRBJ1-1; D is possibly TRBD1 (6 bases). The germline CDR1 and CDR2 sequences are KGHSH and LQKENI. Trimming took 0 bases from V and 3 from J, leaving 11 bases between them. The CDR3 extends over 15 amino acids. CDR3 nucleotides: TGTGCCAGCTCACCACCGCAGGGGTATCACACTGAAGCTTTCTTT. Encoded protein: CASSPPQGYHTEAFF.

This clonotype was recorded only once. The chain combines TRBV15 with TRBJ1-4; D is possibly TRBD1 (5 bases). CDR3 length: 13 residues. Germline V gene lookup returns CDR1 LNHNV and CDR2 YYDKDF (reference sequence). Between the trimmed V and J ends, which lost 5 bases and 8 bases, there was a span of 12 bases. CDR3 amino acids: CATSPTGDEKLFF. The CDR3 DNA sequence: TGTGCCACCAGCCCTACTGGGGACGAAAAACTGTTTTTT.

The chain recombines TRBV7-8 with TRBJ1-3; D not resolved. V was trimmed by 5 bases and J by 3 bases, leaving 8 bases between them. In germline, CDR1 is SGHVS, CDR2 FQNEAQ. The CDR3 covers 13 residues. CDR3 region: CASSPLIGNTIYF. CDR3 sequence (DNA): TGTGCCAGCAGCCCACTGATTGGAAACACCATATATTTT. Drawing the rest from reference TRBV7-8 and TRBJ1-3, the complete variable domain is GAGVSQSPRYKVAKRGQDVALRCDPISGHVSLFWYQQALGQGPEFLTYFQNEAQLDKSGLPSDRFFAERPEGSVSTLKIQRTQQEDSAVYLCASSPLIGNTIYFGEGSWLTVV.